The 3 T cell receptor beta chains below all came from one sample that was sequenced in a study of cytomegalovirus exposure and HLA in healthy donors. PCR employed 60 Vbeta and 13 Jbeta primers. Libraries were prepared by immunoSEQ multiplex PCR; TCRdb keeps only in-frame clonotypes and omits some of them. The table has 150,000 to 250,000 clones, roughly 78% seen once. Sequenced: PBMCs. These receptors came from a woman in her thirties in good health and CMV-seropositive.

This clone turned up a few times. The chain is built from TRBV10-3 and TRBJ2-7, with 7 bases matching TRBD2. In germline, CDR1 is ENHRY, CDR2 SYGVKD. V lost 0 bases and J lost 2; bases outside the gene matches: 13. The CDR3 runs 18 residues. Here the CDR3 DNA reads TGTGCCATCAGTGAGTCGACTCGAGGGGCTAGCGGAGCCTACGAGCAGTACTTC. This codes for CAISESTRGASGAYEQYF.

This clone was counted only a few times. The CDR3, as DNA: TGTGCCATCAGTGATCCCGACAGGGGGCGTTTCTGGACCCAGTACTTC. Amino acids: CAISDPDRGRFWTQYF. This chain connects TRBV10-3 to TRBJ2-5; 10 positions match TRBD1. CDR3 length: 16 residues. The V gene end was trimmed by 3 bases and the J gene end by 7 bases; junction bases not matched to a gene: 11. Germline CDR1 is ENHRY and CDR2 is SYGVKD.

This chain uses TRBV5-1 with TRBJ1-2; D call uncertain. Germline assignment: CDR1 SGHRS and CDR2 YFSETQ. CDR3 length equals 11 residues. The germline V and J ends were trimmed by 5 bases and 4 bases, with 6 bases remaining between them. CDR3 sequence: CASSGGYGYTF. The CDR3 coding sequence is TGCGCCAGCAGTGGCGGCTATGGCTACACCTTC. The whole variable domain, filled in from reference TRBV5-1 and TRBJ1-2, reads KAGVTQTPRYLIKTRGQQVTLSCSPISGHRSVSWYQQTPGQGLQFLFEYFSETQRNKGNFPGRFSGRQFSNSRSEMNVSTLELGDSALYLCASSGGYGYTFGSGTRLTVV.